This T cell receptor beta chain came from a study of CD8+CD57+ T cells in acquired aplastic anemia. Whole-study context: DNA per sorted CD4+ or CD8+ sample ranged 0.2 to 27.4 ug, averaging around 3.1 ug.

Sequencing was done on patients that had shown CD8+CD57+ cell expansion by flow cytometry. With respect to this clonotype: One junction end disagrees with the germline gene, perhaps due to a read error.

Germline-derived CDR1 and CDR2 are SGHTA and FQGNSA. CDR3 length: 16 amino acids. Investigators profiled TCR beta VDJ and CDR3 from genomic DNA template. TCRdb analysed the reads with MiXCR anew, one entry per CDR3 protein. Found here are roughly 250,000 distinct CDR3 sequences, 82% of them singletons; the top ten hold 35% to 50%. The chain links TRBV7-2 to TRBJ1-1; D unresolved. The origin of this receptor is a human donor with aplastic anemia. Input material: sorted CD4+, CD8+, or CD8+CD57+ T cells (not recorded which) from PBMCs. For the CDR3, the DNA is TGTGCCAGCAGTTACTCGCCCCGGGCGGCTAACACAGAAGCTTTCTTT. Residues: CASSYSPRAANTEAFF.